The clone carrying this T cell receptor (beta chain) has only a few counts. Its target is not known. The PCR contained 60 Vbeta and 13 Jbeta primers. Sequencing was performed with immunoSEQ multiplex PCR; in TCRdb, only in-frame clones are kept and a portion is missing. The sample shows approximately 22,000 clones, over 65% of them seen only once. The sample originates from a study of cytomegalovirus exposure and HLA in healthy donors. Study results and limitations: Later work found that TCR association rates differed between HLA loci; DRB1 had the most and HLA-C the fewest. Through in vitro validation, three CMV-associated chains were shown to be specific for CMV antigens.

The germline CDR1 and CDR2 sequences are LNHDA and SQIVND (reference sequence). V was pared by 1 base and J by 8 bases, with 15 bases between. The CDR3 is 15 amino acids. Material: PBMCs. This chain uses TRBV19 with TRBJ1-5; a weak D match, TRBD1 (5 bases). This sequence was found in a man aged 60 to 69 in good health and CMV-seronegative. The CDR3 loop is CASSIGSRVLEPQHF. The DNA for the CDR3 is TGTGCCAGTAGTATAGGGTCCAGGGTTCTGGAGCCCCAGCATTTT.